This T cell receptor beta chain was captured by sequencing in a study of cytomegalovirus exposure and HLA in healthy donors. Whole-study context: When 398 donors were genotyped, roughly four fifths of them were found to fall in the Caucasian-associated ancestry cluster.

Notes on this clone: Its antigen is not identified.

Germline values: CDR1 MNHEY, CDR2 SMNVEV (reference sequence). The ends were cut back, 11 bases at V and 0 bases at J, with 20 bases in the middle. This CDR3 contains 16 residues. General study results and limits: Among the most significant clusters, several appeared linked to common viral pathogens in a later analysis. DRB1 had the most TCR associations and HLA-C the fewest, a later analysis found, with rates varying by HLA locus. There were around 160 TCR beta chains listed as cytomegalovirus-associated.

The primer mix had 60 Vbeta and 13 Jbeta primers. Libraries were prepared by immunoSEQ multiplex PCR; TCRdb keeps only in-frame clonotypes and omits some of them. Of some 130,000 clones listed, approximately 77% are singletons. The sequence was obtained from a man younger than 45 in good health and CMV-seronegative. The V and J genes are TRBV27 and TRBJ1-3, with TRBD1 as a possible D gene (6 bases). The sequenced sample was PBMCs. The CDR3 sequence: CAGQRRQVNSGNTIYF. CDR3 nucleotides: TGTGCCGGGCAGCGACGACAGGTTAACTCTGGAAACACCATATATTTT.